This TCR beta chain was recorded in a study of blood T cell repertoires in COVID-19. At the level of the study: Acute and convalescent COVID-19 samples came from the United States, Italy and Spain. T cells, B-cell-depleted T cells, or PBMCs supplied cDNA or gDNA.

Original processing notes: Scientists estimated how many nucleated cells there were by amplifying reference gene primers. The assay was immunoSEQ multiplex PCR, and TCRdb's table has in-frame clones only and misses some. From that table come the V and J calls and clone size; the DNA was used to work out D and trimming. The repertoire consists of about 160,000 clones, with about 86% occurring once and the leading ten covering about 19%. The CDR3 totals 15 residues. CDR1 MNHEY and CDR2 SMNVEV come from the germline V gene (reference sequence). Trimming removed 2 bases from V and 7 bases from J, with 17 bases in between.

The sample consisted of peripheral blood. The receptor's source is a woman of 80 years or more with acute or convalescent COVID-19. This rearrangement joins TRBV27 to TRBJ1-2; tentatively, D is TRBD1 (6 bases). The CDR3 protein is CASSLTRQAGGGYTF. DNA for the CDR3: TGTGCCAGCAGTTTAACACGACAGGCAGGAGGTGGCTACACCTTC.